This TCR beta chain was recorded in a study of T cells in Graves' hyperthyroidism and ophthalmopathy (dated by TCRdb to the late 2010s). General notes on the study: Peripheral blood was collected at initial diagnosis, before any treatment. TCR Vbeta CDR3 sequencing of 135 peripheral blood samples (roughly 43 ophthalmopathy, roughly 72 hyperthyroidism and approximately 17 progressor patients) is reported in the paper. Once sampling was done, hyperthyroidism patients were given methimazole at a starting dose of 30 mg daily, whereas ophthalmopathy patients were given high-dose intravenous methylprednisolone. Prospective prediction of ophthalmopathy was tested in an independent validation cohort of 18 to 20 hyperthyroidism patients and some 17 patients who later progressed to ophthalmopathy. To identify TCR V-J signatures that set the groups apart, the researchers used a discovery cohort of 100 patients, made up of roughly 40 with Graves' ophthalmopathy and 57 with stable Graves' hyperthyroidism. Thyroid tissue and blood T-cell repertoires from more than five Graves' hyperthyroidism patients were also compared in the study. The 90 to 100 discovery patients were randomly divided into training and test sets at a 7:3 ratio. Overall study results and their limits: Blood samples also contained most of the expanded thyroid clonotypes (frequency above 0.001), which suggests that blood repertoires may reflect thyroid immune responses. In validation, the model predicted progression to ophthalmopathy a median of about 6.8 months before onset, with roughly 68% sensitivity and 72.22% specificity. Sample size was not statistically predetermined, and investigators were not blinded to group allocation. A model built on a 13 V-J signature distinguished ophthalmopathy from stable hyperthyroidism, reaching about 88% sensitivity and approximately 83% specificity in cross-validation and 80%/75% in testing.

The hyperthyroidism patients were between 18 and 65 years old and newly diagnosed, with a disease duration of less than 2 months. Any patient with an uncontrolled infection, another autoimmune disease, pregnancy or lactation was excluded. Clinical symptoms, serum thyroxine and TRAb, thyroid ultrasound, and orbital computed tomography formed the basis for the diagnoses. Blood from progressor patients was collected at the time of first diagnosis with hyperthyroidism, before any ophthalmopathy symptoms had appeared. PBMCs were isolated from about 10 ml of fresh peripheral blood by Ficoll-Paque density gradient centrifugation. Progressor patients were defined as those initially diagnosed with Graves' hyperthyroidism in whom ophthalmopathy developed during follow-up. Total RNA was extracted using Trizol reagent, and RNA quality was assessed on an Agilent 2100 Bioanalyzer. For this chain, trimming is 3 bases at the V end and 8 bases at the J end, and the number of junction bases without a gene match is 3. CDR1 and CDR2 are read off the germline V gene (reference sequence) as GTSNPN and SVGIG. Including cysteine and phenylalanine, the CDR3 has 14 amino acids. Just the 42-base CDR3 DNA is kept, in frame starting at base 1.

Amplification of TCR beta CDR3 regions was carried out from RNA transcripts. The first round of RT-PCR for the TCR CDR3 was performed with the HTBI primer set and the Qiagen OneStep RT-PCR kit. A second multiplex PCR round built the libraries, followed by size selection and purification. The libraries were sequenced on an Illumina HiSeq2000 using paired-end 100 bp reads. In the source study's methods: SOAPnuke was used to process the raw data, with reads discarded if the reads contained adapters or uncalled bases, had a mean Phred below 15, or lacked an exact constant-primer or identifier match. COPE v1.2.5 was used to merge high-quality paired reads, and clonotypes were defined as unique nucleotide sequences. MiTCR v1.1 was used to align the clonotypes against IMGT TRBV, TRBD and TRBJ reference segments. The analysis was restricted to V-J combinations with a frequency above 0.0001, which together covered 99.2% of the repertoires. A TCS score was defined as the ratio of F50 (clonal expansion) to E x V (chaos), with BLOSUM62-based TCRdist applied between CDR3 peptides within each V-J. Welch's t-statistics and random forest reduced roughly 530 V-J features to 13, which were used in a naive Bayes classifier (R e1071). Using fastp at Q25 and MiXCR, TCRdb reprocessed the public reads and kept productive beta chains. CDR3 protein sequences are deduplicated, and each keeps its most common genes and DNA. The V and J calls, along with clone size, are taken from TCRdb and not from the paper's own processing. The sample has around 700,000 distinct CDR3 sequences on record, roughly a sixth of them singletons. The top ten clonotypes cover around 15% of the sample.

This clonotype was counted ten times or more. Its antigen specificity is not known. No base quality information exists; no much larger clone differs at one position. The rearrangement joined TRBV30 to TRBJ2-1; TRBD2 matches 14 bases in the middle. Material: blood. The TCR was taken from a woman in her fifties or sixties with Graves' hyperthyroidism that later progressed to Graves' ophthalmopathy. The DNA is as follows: TGTGCCTGGAGGATGGGACTAGCGGGGGATGAGCAGTTCTTC. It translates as CAWRMGLAGDEQFF.